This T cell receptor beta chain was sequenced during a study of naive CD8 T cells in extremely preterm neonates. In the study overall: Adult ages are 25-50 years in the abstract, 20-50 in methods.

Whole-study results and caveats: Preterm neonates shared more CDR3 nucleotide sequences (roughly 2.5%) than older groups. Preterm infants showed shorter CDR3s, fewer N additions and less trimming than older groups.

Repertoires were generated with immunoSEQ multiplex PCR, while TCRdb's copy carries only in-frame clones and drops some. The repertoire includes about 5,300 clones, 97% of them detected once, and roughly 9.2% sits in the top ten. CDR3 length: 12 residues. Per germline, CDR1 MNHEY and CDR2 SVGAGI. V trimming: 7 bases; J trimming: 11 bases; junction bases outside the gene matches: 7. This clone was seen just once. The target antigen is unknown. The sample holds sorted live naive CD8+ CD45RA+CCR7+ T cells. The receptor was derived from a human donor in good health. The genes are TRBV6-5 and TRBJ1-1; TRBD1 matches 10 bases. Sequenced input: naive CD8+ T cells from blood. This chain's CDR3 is CASTGTGEEAFF. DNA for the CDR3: TGTGCCAGCACTGGGACAGGGGAGGAGGCTTTCTTT.